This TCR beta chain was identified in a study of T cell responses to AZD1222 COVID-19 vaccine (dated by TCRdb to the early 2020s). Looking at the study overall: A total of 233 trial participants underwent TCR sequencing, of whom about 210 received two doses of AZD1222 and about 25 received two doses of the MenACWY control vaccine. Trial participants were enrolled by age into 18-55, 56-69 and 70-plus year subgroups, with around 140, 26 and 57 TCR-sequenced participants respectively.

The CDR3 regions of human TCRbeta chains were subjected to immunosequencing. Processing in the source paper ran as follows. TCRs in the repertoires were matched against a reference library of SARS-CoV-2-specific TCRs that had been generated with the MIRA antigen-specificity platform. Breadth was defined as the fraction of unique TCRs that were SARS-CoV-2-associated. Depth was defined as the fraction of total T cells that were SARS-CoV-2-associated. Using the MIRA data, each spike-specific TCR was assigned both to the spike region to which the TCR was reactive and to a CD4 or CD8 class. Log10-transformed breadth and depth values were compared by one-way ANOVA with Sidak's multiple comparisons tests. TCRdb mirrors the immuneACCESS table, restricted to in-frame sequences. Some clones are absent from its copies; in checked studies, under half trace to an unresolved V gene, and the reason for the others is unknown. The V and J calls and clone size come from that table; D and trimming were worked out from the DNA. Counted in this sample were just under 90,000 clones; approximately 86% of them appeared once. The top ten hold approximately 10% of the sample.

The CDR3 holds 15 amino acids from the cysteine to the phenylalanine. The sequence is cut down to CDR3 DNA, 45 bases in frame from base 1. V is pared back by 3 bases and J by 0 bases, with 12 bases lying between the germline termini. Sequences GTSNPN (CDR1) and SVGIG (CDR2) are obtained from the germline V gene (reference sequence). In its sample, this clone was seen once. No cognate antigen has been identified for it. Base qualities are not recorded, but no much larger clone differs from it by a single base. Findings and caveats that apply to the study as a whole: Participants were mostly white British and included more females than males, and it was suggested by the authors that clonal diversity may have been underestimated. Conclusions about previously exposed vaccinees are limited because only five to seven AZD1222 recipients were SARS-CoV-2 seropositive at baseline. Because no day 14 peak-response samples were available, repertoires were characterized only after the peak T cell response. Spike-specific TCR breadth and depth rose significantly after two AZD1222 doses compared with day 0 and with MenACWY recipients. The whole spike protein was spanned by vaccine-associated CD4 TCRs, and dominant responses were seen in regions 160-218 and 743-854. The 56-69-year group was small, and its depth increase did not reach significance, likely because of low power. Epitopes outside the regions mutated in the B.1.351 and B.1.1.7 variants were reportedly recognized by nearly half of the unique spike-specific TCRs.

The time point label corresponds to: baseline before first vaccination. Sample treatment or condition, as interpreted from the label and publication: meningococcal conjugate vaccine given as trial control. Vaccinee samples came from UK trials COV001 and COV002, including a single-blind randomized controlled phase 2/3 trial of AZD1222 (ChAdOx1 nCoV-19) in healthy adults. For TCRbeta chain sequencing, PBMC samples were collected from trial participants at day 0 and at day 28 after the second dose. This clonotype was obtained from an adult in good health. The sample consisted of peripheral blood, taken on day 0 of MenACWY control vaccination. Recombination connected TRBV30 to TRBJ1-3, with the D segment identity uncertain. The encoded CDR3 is CAWRLGRSSGNTIYF. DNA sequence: TGTGCCTGGAGGCTCGGACGTAGCTCTGGAAACACCATATATTTT. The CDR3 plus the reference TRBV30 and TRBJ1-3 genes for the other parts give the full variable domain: SQTIHQWPATLVQPVGSPLSLECTVEGTSNPNLYWYRQAAGRGLQLLFYSVGIGQISSEVPQNLSASRPQDRQFILSSKKLLLSDSGFYLCAWRLGRSSGNTIYFGEGSWLTVV.